The 14 T cell receptor beta chains presented below share a single source sample, sequenced in a study of sequential checkpoint blockade in melanoma. Described treatment: randomized to nivolumab then ipilimumab (arm A) or the reverse (arm B). Repertoires were generated with immunoSEQ multiplex PCR, while TCRdb's copy carries only in-frame clones and drops some. The sample includes some 18,000 clones, more than 25% of them seen just once. This specimen consisted of tumor tissue (inferred from file names), obtained from a patient given nivolumab and ipilimumab in sequence. Receptors originate from a human donor with melanoma.

V and J are TRBV14 and TRBJ2-7; D may match TRBD1 or TRBD2 (6 bases each). Trimming pared 7 bases from V and 1 base from J, leaving 8 bases between. The CDR3 is made up of 12 amino acids. The germline CDR1 and CDR2 sequences are SGHDN and FVKESK. CDR3 in DNA: TGTGCCAGCAAGGGGGGATCCTACGAGCAGTACTTC. This translates into CASKGGSYEQYF. Variable domain in full (rest from reference TRBV14 and TRBJ2-7): EAGVTQFPSHSVIEKGQTVTLRCDPISGHDNLYWYRRVMGKEIKFLLHFVKESKQDESGMPNNRFLAERTGGTYSTLKVQPAELEDSGVYFCASKGGSYEQYFGPGTRLTVT.

This clone has just a few counts. V usage is TRBV29-1 and J usage is TRBJ2-7; possibly TRBD1 or TRBD2 for D (5 bases each). This CDR3 contains 12 residues. The V end lost 4 bases, the J end lost 6 bases, and 13 bases lay between the germline ends. The germline V gene has CDR1 SQVTM and CDR2 ANQGSEA. Here the CDR3 reads CSVVGTTAEQYF. The CDR3 DNA reads as TGCAGCGTTGTCGGGACGACGGCCGAGCAGTACTTC.

This clone was picked up a small number of times. The chain recombines TRBV28 with TRBJ2-1, with D maybe TRBD1 (6 bases). Trimming left V 4 bases short and J 5 bases short, with 21 bases between. Germline CDR1 MDHEN, CDR2 SYDVKM. The length of the CDR3 is 17 residues. CDR3 residues: CASSSVRFQGLNNEQFF. DNA for the CDR3: TGTGCCAGCAGTTCCGTCCGGTTCCAGGGGCTTAACAATGAGCAGTTCTTC. The full variable domain, rest sourced from reference TRBV28 and TRBJ2-1, is DVKVTQSSRYLVKRTGEKVFLECVQDMDHENMFWYRQDPGLGLRLIYFSYDVKMKEKGDIPEGYSVSREKKERFSLILESASTNQTSMYLCASSSVRFQGLNNEQFFGPGTRLTVL.

As to this clone: This sample also contains other DNA sequences that code for the same CDR3. V gene TRBV18 combines with J gene TRBJ2-3, with no clear D. CDR1 KGHSH and CDR2 LQKENI come from the germline V gene. This CDR3 spans 12 amino acids. V shed 6 bases and J shed 3 bases, with 7 bases lying between them. CDR3 sequence reads: CASSPGTDTQYF. CDR3 sequence (DNA): TGTGCCAGCTCCCCCGGGACAGATACGCAGTATTTT.

Only a few counts were recorded for this clone. V is TRBV11-3 and J is TRBJ2-7; tentative D call: TRBD1 (6 bases). The germline V gene has CDR1 SGHNT and CDR2 YENEEA. The CDR3 spans 14 residues. V was trimmed by 1 base and J by 7 bases, leaving 14 bases between them. CDR3 amino acids: CASSLVLGAGEQYF. CDR3 nucleotide sequence: TGTGCCAGCAGCTTAGTTTTGGGGGCAGGGGAGCAGTACTTC. The whole variable domain, remainder taken from reference TRBV11-3 and TRBJ2-7, is EAGVVQSPRYKIIEKKQPVAFWCNPISGHNTLYWYLQNLGQGPELLIRYENEEAVDDSQLPKDRFSAERLKGVDSTLKIQPAELGDSAVYLCASSLVLGAGEQYFGPGTRLTVT.

The gene calls are TRBV6-8 and TRBJ2-5, with D possibly being TRBD1 (5 bases). This CDR3 is 15 amino acids long. The germline V gene encodes CDR1 MNHGY and CDR2 SAAAGT. V lost 0 bases and J lost 5, with 13 bases in between. The CDR3 loop is CASSYSWQGEETQYF. The DNA for the CDR3 is TGTGCCAGCAGTTACTCTTGGCAGGGCGAGGAGACCCAGTACTTC.

This clone was observed a handful of times. The chain carries TRBV11-3 and TRBJ2-7; 10 bases line up with TRBD2. The V and J ends lost 5 bases and 5 bases, in that order; junction bases with no gene match: 6. Germline V gene sequence: CDR1 SGHNT, CDR2 YENEEA. The CDR3 is 14 amino acids. As DNA, the CDR3 is TGTGCCAGCAGCCCGAGCGGGAGGGGAAACGAGCAGTACTTC. This translates into CASSPSGRGNEQYF.

There are a few counts of this clone. The V and J genes are TRBV4-1 and TRBJ2-7; D is uncertain. Per germline, CDR1 MGHRA and CDR2 YSYEKL. The CDR3 is made up of 16 amino acids. V lost 0 bases to trimming and J lost 2 bases, with 14 bases between them. The CDR3 region has the DNA TGCGCCAGCAGCCAAGATTCATTCGACGGAGCCTACGAGCAGTACTTC. It is translated as CASSQDSFDGAYEQYF.

The rearrangement links TRBV5-1 to TRBJ2-4; D might be TRBD2 (5 bases). CDR1 SGHRS and CDR2 YFSETQ come from the germline V gene. The V end lost 1 base, the J end lost 1 base, and 12 bases lay between the germline ends. The CDR3 covers 16 residues. CDR3 protein: CASSLNEGTAKNIQYF. CDR3 nucleotide sequence: TGCGCCAGCAGCTTGAATGAGGGCACCGCCAAAAACATTCAGTACTTC.

This chain links TRBV19 with TRBJ2-7; no definite D call. The CDR3 is made up of 14 amino acids. Germline-derived CDR1 and CDR2 are LNHDA and SQIVND (reference sequence). V was shortened by 8 bases and J by 3 bases, with 17 bases between the two germline ends. DNA for the CDR3: TGTGCCAGTCCCAAGAGTGGGCATTGCTACGAGCAGTACTTC. Protein: CASPKSGHCYEQYF. Full variable domain (outside the CDR3, taken from reference TRBV19 and TRBJ2-7): DGGITQSPKYLFRKEGQNVTLSCEQNLNHDAMYWYRQDPGQGLRLIYYSQIVNDFQKGDIAEGYSVSREKKESFPLTVTSAQKNPTAFYLCASPKSGHCYEQYFGPGTRLTVT.

This chain connects TRBV15 to TRBJ2-5, with 8 bases that match TRBD1. V lost 11 bases, J lost 1 base, and 12 bases stayed unmatched. The length of the CDR3 is 15 residues. Germline CDR1 reads LNHNV; CDR2 reads YYDKDF (reference sequence). Written as DNA, the CDR3 is TGTGCCTCCTCAGGTGCGACAGGGGCCCAAGAGACCCAGTACTTC. Translation gives CASSGATGAQETQYF. Full variable domain (rest looked up from reference TRBV15 and TRBJ2-5): DAMVIQNPRYQVTQFGKPVTLSCSQTLNHNVMYWYQQKSSQAPKLLFHYYDKDFNNEADTPDNFQSRRPNTSFCFLDIRSPGLGDTAMYLCASSGATGAQETQYFGPGTRLLVL.

The chain carries TRBV6-8 and TRBJ2-1; D unresolved. The CDR3 consists of 13 residues. The V and J ends lost 6 bases and 4 bases respectively, with 10 bases between them. Germline CDR1 reads MNHGY; CDR2 reads SAAAGT. The DNA for the CDR3 is TGTGCCAGCAGGAACGAGCGATACAATGAGCAGTTCTTC. Its protein is CASRNERYNEQFF.

The chain employs TRBV29-1 and TRBJ2-5; D may be TRBD1 (5 bases). Trimming pared 6 bases from V and 2 bases from J, leaving 19 bases between. This CDR3 has 15 residues. The germline V gene encodes CDR1 SQVTM and CDR2 ANQGSEA. CDR3 DNA: TGCAGCGTGGACACCGGAAAAGCGATACAAGAGACCCAGTACTTC. Encoded protein: CSVDTGKAIQETQYF.

This clone was counted only a few times. The V gene is TRBV28, the J gene TRBJ1-2; the D gene is possibly TRBD1 (6 bases). Germline V gene lookup returns CDR1 MDHEN and CDR2 SYDVKM. V lost 8 bases and J 5 bases, leaving 15 bases between the germline ends. CDR3 length: 13 residues. The CDR3 nucleotides are TGTGCCAGCCAAAAGAGGGGGTTGTATGGCTACACCTTC. It yields the protein CASQKRGLYGYTF.